The 5 T cell receptor beta chains given below trace back to one sample, sequenced in a study of T cell responses to AZD1222 COVID-19 vaccine. TCRdb's table, derived via immunoSEQ multiplex PCR, lists solely in-frame clones and lacks some. The data contain about 97,000 clones, more than 75% of them seen just once; the ten biggest clones take up 16%. The specimen was peripheral blood, collected on day 0 of AZD1222 vaccination. The source of these receptors is an adult in good health.

This clone was seen just once. The CDR3 here is CASSLSRQTGELFF. CDR3 nucleotides: TGCGCCAGCAGCTTGAGTCGGCAGACCGGGGAGCTGTTTTTT. This chain uses TRBV5-1 with TRBJ2-2, with D uncertain. The CDR3 runs 14 residues. Trimming shortened V by 1 base and J by 5 bases, and 9 bases separated the two germline ends. From germline, CDR1 is SGHRS and CDR2 YFSETQ.

This chain connects TRBV7-9 to TRBJ1-1; the D gene is possibly TRBD1 (5 bases). The germline V gene has CDR1 SEHNR and CDR2 FQNEAQ (reference sequence). CDR3 size: 14 residues. The ends were cut back, 3 bases at V and 1 base at J, with 9 bases in the middle. For the CDR3, the DNA is TGTGCCAGCAGCTTTTCACAGGAGAACACTGAAGCTTTCTTT. Its translation is CASSFSQENTEAFF.

The V gene is TRBV7-9, the J gene TRBJ1-2; D possibly corresponds to TRBD1 (5 bases). The CDR3 spans 15 residues. Germline lookup yields CDR1 SEHNR and CDR2 FQNEAQ (reference sequence). Trimming took off 2 bases at V and 4 bases at J, with 14 bases between the two ends. The CDR3, as DNA: TGTGCCAGCAGCTTACAGGGCGCTTCAGGCTATGGCTACACCTTC. This gives the protein CASSLQGASGYGYTF. The full variable domain, rest sourced from reference TRBV7-9 and TRBJ1-2, is DTGVSQNPRHKITKRGQNVTFRCDPISEHNRLYWYRQTLGQGPEFLTYFQNEAQLEKSRLLSDRFSAERPKGSFSTLEIQRTEQGDSAMYLCASSLQGASGYGYTFGSGTRLTVV.

The chain carries TRBV27 and TRBJ1-2, with TRBD1 matching over 8 bases. V was pared by 5 bases and J by 4 bases, with 9 bases of the junction left unmatched. CDR1 is MNHEY and CDR2 is SMNVEV in the germline V gene (reference sequence). There are 15 residues in the CDR3. CDR3 bases: TGTGCCAGCAGTCAAGACAGGGGTGGCCCCTATGGCTACACCTTC. It codes for CASSQDRGGPYGYTF.

This chain joins TRBV4-1 and TRBJ2-2, with 10 positions matching TRBD1. The CDR3 runs 16 residues. Germline V gene data show CDR1 as MGHRA and CDR2 as YSYEKL. V lost 3 bases and J lost 5; bases outside the gene matches: 6. The CDR3 bases are TGCGCCAGCAGCCACCCCGGGACAGGGGTGACCGGGGAGCTGTTTTTT. It translates to CASSHPGTGVTGELFF.